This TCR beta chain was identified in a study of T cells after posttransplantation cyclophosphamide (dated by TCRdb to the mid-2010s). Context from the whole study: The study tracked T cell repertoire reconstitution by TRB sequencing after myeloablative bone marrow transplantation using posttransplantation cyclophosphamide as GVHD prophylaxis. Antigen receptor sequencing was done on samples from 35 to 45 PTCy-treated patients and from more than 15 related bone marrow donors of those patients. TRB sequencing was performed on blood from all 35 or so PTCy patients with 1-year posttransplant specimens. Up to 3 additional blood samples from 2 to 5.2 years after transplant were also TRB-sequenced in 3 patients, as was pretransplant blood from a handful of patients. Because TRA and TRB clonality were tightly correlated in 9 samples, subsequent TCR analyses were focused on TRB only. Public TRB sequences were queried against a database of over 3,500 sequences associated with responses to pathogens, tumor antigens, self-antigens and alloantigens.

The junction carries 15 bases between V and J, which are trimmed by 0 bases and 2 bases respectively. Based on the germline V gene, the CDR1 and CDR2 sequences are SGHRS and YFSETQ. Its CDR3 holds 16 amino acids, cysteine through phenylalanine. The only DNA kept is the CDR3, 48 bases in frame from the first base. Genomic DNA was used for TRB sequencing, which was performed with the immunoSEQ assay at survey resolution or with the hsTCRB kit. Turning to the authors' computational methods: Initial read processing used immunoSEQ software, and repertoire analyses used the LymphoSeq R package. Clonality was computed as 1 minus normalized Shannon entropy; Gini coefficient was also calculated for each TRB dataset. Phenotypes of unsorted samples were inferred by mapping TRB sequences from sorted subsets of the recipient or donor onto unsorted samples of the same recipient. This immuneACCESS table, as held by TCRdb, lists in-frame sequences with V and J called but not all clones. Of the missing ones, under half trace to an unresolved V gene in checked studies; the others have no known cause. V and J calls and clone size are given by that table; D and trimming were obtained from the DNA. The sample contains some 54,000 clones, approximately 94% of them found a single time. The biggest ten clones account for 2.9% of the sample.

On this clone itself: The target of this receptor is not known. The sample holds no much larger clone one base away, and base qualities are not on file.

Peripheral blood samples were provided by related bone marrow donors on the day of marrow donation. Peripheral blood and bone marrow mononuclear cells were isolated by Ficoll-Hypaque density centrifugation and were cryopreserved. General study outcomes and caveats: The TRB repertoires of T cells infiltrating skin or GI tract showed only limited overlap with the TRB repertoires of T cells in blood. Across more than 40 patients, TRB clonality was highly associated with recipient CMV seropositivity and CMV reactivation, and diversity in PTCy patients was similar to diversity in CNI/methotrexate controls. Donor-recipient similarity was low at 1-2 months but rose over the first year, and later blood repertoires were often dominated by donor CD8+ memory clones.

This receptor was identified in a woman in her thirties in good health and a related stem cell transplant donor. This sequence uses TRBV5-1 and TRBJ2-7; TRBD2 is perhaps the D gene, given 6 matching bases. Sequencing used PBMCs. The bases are TGCGCCAGCAGCTTGGAAGTGTGGGGACTTCCCTACGAGCAGTACTTC. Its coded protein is CASSLEVWGLPYEQYF.